The clone carrying this T cell receptor beta chain was seen only once. The sample originates from a study of blood T cell repertoires in COVID-19. Across the whole study: PBMCs, B-cell-depleted T cells, or T cells provided the cDNA or gDNA that made up the material.

Sequenced by immunoSEQ multiplex PCR; TCRdb stores in-frame clones only, minus some. The table records some 130,000 clones, under 80% of them present only once. V was pared by 7 bases and J by 2 bases, with 21 bases between. Germline CDR1 is SNHLY and CDR2 is FYNNEI. The CDR3 runs 16 residues. This chain links TRBV2 with TRBJ2-7; TRBD1 might be the D (6 bases). The source of this sequence is a man older than 75 with acute or convalescent COVID-19. The sequencing input was peripheral blood. CDR3 nucleotide sequence: TGTGCCAGCAACCCCACTCGGGGCAGGGGAGCCTACGAGCAGTACTTC. It yields the protein CASNPTRGRGAYEQYF. Looking up the rest from reference TRBV2 and TRBJ2-7 gives the full variable domain: EPEVTQTPSHQVTQMGQEVILRCVPISNHLYFYWYRQILGQKVEFLVSFYNNEISEKSEIFDDQFSVERPDGSNFTLKIRSTKLEDSAMYFCASNPTRGRGAYEQYFGPGTRLTVT.